The 24 T cell receptor beta chains below all came from one sample that was sequenced in a study of cytomegalovirus exposure and HLA in healthy donors. Primers: 60 Vbeta forward and 13 Jbeta reverse. Produced via immunoSEQ multiplex PCR; TCRdb's table is partial and in-frame only. The table includes over 85,000 clones, about three quarters detected once. Specimen: PBMCs. The receptors here all came from a woman in her 30s in good health and CMV-seronegative.

J is TRBJ2-7 and V is TRBV18; TRBD2 might be the D (6 bases). Germline assignment: CDR1 KGHSH and CDR2 LQKENI. V was trimmed by 4 bases and J by 3 bases, leaving 13 bases between them. The CDR3 totals 14 residues. The CDR3 here is CASSRSRLDYEQYF. Written as DNA, the CDR3 is TGTGCCAGCTCACGGTCTAGACTAGACTACGAGCAGTACTTC.

This clone was seen many times. At the DNA level, this CDR3 is encoded by other sequences in the same sample as well. The chain is built from TRBV6-5 and TRBJ1-1; D is possibly TRBD1 (5 bases). The CDR3 consists of 13 residues. The germline gives CDR1 MNHEY, CDR2 SVGAGI. V gave up 0 bases and J gave up 4 bases, with 6 bases separating them. The CDR3 bases are TGTGCCAGCAGTTACTCAAGGGGCACTGAAGCTTTCTTT. It yields the protein CASSYSRGTEAFF.

V and J are TRBV4-1 and TRBJ2-5; 8 bases line up with TRBD1. The germline V gene encodes CDR1 MGHRA and CDR2 YSYEKL. The ends lost 2 bases at V and 2 bases at J; junction bases unmatched: 10. The CDR3 loop spans 17 amino acids. The CDR3 coding sequence is TGCGCCAGCAGCCAAAATCCCGGACAGGGTAAACAAGAGACCCAGTACTTC. Translation: CASSQNPGQGKQETQYF.

V gene TRBV4-2 combines with J gene TRBJ1-3; D unclear. Trimming stripped 0 bases from V and 4 bases from J, with 19 bases between. This CDR3 comprises 18 residues. The germline V gene encodes CDR1 LGHNA and CDR2 YNFKEQ. The CDR3 here is CASSQDGVAGERGNTIYF. In DNA, the CDR3 is TGTGCCAGCAGCCAAGATGGCGTCGCAGGCGAACGGGGAAACACCATATATTTT.

The gene calls are TRBV2 and TRBJ2-2; 9 bases agree with TRBD2. This CDR3 region has 14 residues. V trimming: 9 bases; J trimming: 4 bases; junction bases outside the gene matches: 6. In germline, CDR1 is SNHLY, CDR2 FYNNEI. CDR3 protein: CASEGLAGTGELFF. The CDR3 DNA sequence: TGTGCCAGTGAGGGACTAGCTGGCACCGGGGAGCTGTTTTTT.

The genes are TRBV10-3 and TRBJ1-1; 7 nucleotides agree with TRBD1. The CDR3 extends over 16 amino acids. V was clipped by 2 bases and J by 3 bases; unmatched bases: 9. Germline V lookup: CDR1 ENHRY, CDR2 SYGVKD. In nucleotides, the CDR3 is TGTGCCATCAGTGAGGGGGCAGGGGGGATGGACACTGAAGCTTTCTTT. Protein product: CAISEGAGGMDTEAFF.

This chain connects TRBV5-4 to TRBJ1-6, with D possibly matching TRBD1 (5 bases). CDR1 and CDR2 (germline): SGHNT, YYREEE (reference sequence). V lost 4 bases to trimming and J lost 6 bases, with 20 bases between them. The CDR3 is made up of 17 amino acids. CDR3: CASSHEPGRAINSPLHF. CDR3 nucleotides: TGTGCCAGCAGCCATGAGCCGGGCAGGGCAATTAATTCACCCCTCCACTTT.

This chain uses TRBV28 with TRBJ1-2; 7 bases fit TRBD1. Germline V gene sequence: CDR1 MDHEN, CDR2 SYDVKM. The CDR3 totals 15 residues. V shed 6 bases, J shed 6 bases, and the junction held 13 bases outside the gene matches. The DNA for the CDR3 is TGTGCCAGCAGGTGGGCTTCAGGGGGGATGGATGGCTACACCTTC. Its translation: CASRWASGGMDGYTF.

The chain uses TRBV7-8 and TRBJ2-1; TRBD2 agrees at 8 bases. The CDR3 consists of 14 residues. Trimming cost V 5 bases and J 7 bases; bases outside gene matches: 7. The germline CDR1 and CDR2 sequences are SGHVS and FQNEAQ. DNA for the CDR3: TGTGCCAGCAGCCCTCCGACTAGCGCGAATGAGCAGTTCTTC. This gives the protein CASSPPTSANEQFF.

This clone occurred once. V and J are TRBV6-5 and TRBJ2-7; D may be TRBD1 (6 bases). The V end was cut by 4 bases, the J end by 0 bases, with 7 bases between. CDR1 is MNHEY, CDR2 SVGAGI, per germline. There are 13 residues in the CDR3. The CDR3 sequence: CASSSTGSYEQYF. The CDR3 nucleotides read TGTGCCAGCAGTTCGACAGGCTCCTACGAGCAGTACTTC.

V and J are TRBV6-1 and TRBJ2-5, with D possibly being TRBD1 (6 bases). V lost 4 bases and J lost 1, with 16 bases in between. The CDR3 loop spans 16 amino acids. Germline V gene data show CDR1 as MNHNS and CDR2 as SASEGT. The CDR3 here is CASSVLQGLGQETQYF. The CDR3, as DNA: TGTGCCAGCAGTGTTTTGCAGGGGCTTGGCCAAGAGACCCAGTACTTC.

V is TRBV30 and J is TRBJ1-1, with D unclear. Germline V gene data show CDR1 as GTSNPN and CDR2 as SVGIG (reference sequence). This CDR3 has 13 residues. The V end lost 0 bases, the J end lost 3 bases, and 8 bases lay between the germline ends. CDR3 amino acids: CAWSVRRDTEAFF. The CDR3 DNA reads TGTGCCTGGAGTGTTCGGCGGGACACTGAAGCTTTCTTT. Supplemented by reference TRBV30 and TRBJ1-1, the full variable domain reads SQTIHQWPATLVQPVGSPLSLECTVEGTSNPNLYWYRQAAGRGLQLLFYSVGIGQISSEVPQNLSASRPQDRQFILSSKKLLLSDSGFYLCAWSVRRDTEAFFGQGTRLTVV.

The chain uses TRBV6-5 and TRBJ2-5; TRBD2 agrees at 10 bases. The ends lost 5 bases at V and 5 bases at J; junction bases unmatched: 5. CDR3 size: 14 residues. Germline V gene data show CDR1 as MNHEY and CDR2 as SVGAGI. The CDR3 loop is CASSSGRGRETQYF. CDR3 bases: TGTGCCAGCAGTAGCGGGAGGGGCAGGGAGACCCAGTACTTC.

This clone was counted between two and nine times. The V gene is TRBV10-3, the J gene TRBJ1-2; D gene unclear. Germline-derived CDR1 and CDR2 are ENHRY and SYGVKD. The V and J ends lost 8 bases and 5 bases respectively, with 15 bases between them. The length of the CDR3 is 13 residues. The chain's CDR3 is CAIEGTPGYGYTF. The DNA for the CDR3 is TGTGCCATCGAAGGAACTCCGGGGTATGGCTACACCTTC.

The chain joins TRBV14 to TRBJ2-7; tentatively, D is TRBD1 (6 bases). This CDR3 is built from 14 residues. The germline V and J ends were trimmed by 4 bases and 9 bases, with 19 bases remaining between them. The germline V gene encodes CDR1 SGHDN and CDR2 FVKESK. DNA of the CDR3: TGTGCCAGCAGCCGGACAGTGCCCTTTGGTGTGCAGTACTTC. This gives the protein CASSRTVPFGVQYF.

The CDR3: CASSSTGQDYGYTF. As DNA, the CDR3 is TGTGCCAGCAGTAGTACTGGACAGGACTATGGCTACACCTTC. V usage is TRBV28 and J usage is TRBJ1-2; 7 positions match TRBD1. The CDR3 is made up of 14 amino acids. Germline-derived CDR1 and CDR2 are MDHEN and SYDVKM. V dropped 5 bases and J dropped 3; count of bases not matched to a gene: 6.

The genes are TRBV27 and TRBJ2-7; D remains ambiguous. CDR3 length equals 13 residues. V was clipped by 4 bases and J by 2 bases, with 9 bases between them. In germline, CDR1 is MNHEY, CDR2 SMNVEV (reference sequence). The CDR3 reads CASSWAVTYEQYF. The CDR3 nucleotides are TGTGCCAGCAGTTGGGCAGTTACCTACGAGCAGTACTTC.

The chain is built from TRBV4-3 and TRBJ2-7; 9 bases are a match to TRBD1. The CDR3 extends over 14 amino acids. Germline CDR1 and CDR2: LGHNA and YSLEER. Trimming took 1 base from V and 6 from J; bases not matched to a gene: 4. CDR3 DNA: TGCGCCAGCAGCCAAGGGACAGGGGAGGCCGAGCAGTACTTC. Its protein is CASSQGTGEAEQYF.

The V gene is TRBV27, the J gene TRBJ1-3; D uncertain. CDR1 and CDR2 (germline): MNHEY, SMNVEV (reference sequence). The CDR3 is made up of 14 amino acids. V was shortened by 4 bases and J by 0 bases, with 7 bases between the two germline ends. The CDR3 sequence is CASSSTSSGNTIYF. CDR3 coding DNA: TGTGCCAGCAGTTCGACAAGCTCTGGAAACACCATATATTTT.

The CDR3 DNA is TGTGCCAGCAGTCCTACCCTGGGACACTCCTACGAGCAGTACTTC. Translating gives CASSPTLGHSYEQYF. The rearrangement links TRBV6-5 to TRBJ2-7, with a possible D match to TRBD1 (6 bases). Trimming removed 5 bases from V and 0 bases from J, with 14 bases in between. The germline gives CDR1 MNHEY, CDR2 SVGAGI. This CDR3 has 15 amino acids.

The chain is built from TRBV4-1 and TRBJ1-2, with 7 bases fitting TRBD1. CDR3 length: 14 amino acids. Trimming removed 3 bases from V and 7 bases from J; junction bases left unmatched: 8. The germline V gene has CDR1 MGHRA and CDR2 YSYEKL. CDR3 nucleotide sequence: TGCGCCAGCAGCCACCCCGACAGGGCTGGTGGCTACACCTTC. Amino acid sequence: CASSHPDRAGGYTF.

This CDR3 reads CASSLDDTAIYEQYF. The CDR3 coding sequence is TGTGCCAGCAGTTTAGATGACACGGCTATCTACGAGCAGTACTTC. This chain uses TRBV28 with TRBJ2-7, with D hard to call. The CDR3 length is 15 residues. Germline V gene lookup returns CDR1 MDHEN and CDR2 SYDVKM. Trimming cost V 2 bases and J 3 bases, with 14 bases left between them.

The chain combines TRBV19 with TRBJ2-2; 10 nucleotides align to TRBD2. This CDR3 region has 19 residues. The V and J ends lost 7 bases and 2 bases, in that order; junction bases with no gene match: 16. Germline V gene lookup returns CDR1 LNHDA and CDR2 SQIVND (reference sequence). This CDR3 reads CASIRRSTLAGINTGELFF. The CDR3, as DNA: TGTGCCAGTATCCGAAGGTCCACACTAGCGGGGATCAACACCGGGGAGCTGTTTTTT.

V gene TRBV5-4 combines with J gene TRBJ2-7, with no clear D. The CDR3 is 13 amino acids. Trimming removed 5 bases from V and 0 bases from J, with 9 bases in between. Germline V lookup: CDR1 SGHNT, CDR2 YYREEE (reference sequence). The CDR3 coding sequence is TGTGCCAGCAGTGTGTACAGCTCCTACGAGCAGTACTTC. Translated, it gives CASSVYSSYEQYF.